The table lists the clone carrying this T cell receptor (beta chain) with a count of one. The antigen is unknown. This record comes from a study of OX40 agonist ivuxolimab in advanced cancers. About the study: Eligibility rules accepted prior anti-PD-1, anti-PD-L1 or anti-CTLA-4 therapy, and roughly 40% had some.

Measured with immunoSEQ multiplex PCR; TCRdb has only the in-frame clones, and not every one. In the table there are some 70,000 clones, around 82% of which are singletons. Looked up from germline, CDR1 is SNHLY and CDR2 is FYNNEI. V was pared by 4 bases and J by 5 bases, with 15 bases between. The CDR3 has 15 residues. Whole-study results and caveats: The 0.1-3.0 mg/kg partial responders had among the lowest clonal expansion. No antigen was identified for the clonally expanded peripheral T cells. Some patients without response likewise showed low normalized clonal expansion.

The sample consisted of CD4+ or CD8+ T cells sorted from blood, taken in a trial of the OX40 agonist ivuxolimab. This rearrangement joins TRBV2 to TRBJ1-5; D ambiguous. This TCR was sampled from an adult with an advanced solid tumor such as melanoma, head and neck, liver or kidney cancer. The CDR3 sequence is CASSVGWGTHQPQHF. Here the CDR3 DNA reads TGTGCCAGCAGTGTTGGCTGGGGAACCCATCAGCCCCAGCATTTT.